The clone carrying this T cell receptor beta chain has a single count. Trimming took 6 bases from V and 5 from J; bases not matched to a gene: 15. The germline gives CDR1 ENHRY, CDR2 SYGVKD. The CDR3 consists of 18 residues. In the source study's methods: Estimates of nucleated cell counts were drawn from the amplification of reference gene primers. Profiled with immunoSEQ multiplex PCR; TCRdb holds only in-frame clones, not every one. D and trimming come from the DNA, and the V and J calls and clone size come from that table. The table lists approximately 150,000 clones, around 80% of them singletons. This specimen comes from a study of blood T cell repertoires in COVID-19. Study-level information: Samples taken during acute and convalescent COVID-19 were collected in the United States, Italy and Spain. Sources were T cells, B-cell-depleted T cells, or PBMCs; the material itself was cDNA or gDNA.

The chain joins TRBV10-3 to TRBJ1-6; the match to TRBD1 covers 8 bases. Sequenced material: peripheral blood. This TCR derives from a woman older than 75 with acute or convalescent COVID-19. The CDR3 region has the DNA TGTGCCATCAGCGAACCCCGGACAGGGTACAGTGATAATTCACCCCTCCACTTT. Residues: CAISEPRTGYSDNSPLHF.